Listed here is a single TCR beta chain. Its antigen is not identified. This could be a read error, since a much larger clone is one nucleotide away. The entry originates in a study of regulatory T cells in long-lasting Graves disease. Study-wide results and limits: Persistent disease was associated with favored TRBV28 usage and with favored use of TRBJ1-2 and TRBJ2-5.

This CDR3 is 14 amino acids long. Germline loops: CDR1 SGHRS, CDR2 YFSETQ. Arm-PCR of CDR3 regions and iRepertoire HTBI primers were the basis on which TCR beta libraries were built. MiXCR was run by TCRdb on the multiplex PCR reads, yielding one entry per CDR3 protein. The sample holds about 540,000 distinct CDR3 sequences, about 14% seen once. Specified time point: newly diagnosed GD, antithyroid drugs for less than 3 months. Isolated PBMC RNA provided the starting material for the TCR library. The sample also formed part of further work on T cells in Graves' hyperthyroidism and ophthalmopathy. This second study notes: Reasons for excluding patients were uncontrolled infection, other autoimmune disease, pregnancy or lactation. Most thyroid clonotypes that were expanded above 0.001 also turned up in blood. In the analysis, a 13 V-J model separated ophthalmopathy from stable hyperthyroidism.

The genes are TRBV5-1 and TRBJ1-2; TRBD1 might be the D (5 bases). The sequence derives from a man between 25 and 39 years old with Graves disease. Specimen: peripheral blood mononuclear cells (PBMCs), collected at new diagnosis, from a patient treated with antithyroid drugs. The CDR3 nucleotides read TGTGCCAGCAGCCCCCCGGGGGGATACTATGGCTACACCTTC. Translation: CASSPPGGYYGYTF.